These 31 T cell receptor beta chains originate from one sample sequenced in a study of beta chain features in type 1 diabetes. The investigators reverse transcribed all of the isolated RNA, so they sequenced expressed TCRB transcripts. This table comes from immunoSEQ multiplex PCR, and its TCRdb copy is limited to in-frame clones, with some not included. The sample lists hundreds of thousands of clones; 17% were seen once. The sequencing sample was made of naive CD4+ T cells from blood. These receptors originate from a woman between 18 and 29 years old in good health.

This clone was recorded once. This chain links TRBV5-1 with TRBJ2-7; possibly TRBD2 for D (5 bases). CDR3 length: 13 amino acids. V shed 1 base and J shed 5 bases, with 10 bases lying between them. The germline V gene has CDR1 SGHRS and CDR2 YFSETQ. CDR3: CASSLTSSNEQYF. The CDR3 nucleotides read TGCGCCAGCAGCTTGACTAGTTCTAACGAGCAGTACTTC.

The rearrangement uses TRBV7-2 and TRBJ1-2; D is undetermined. Between the trimmed V and J ends, which lost 6 bases and 4 bases, there was a span of 12 bases. The CDR3 totals 13 residues. Germline V gene lookup returns CDR1 SGHTA and CDR2 FQGNSA. Written as DNA, the CDR3 is TGTGCCAGCAGTCCCCAGGAGGTCTATGGCTACACCTTC. Its translation is CASSPQEVYGYTF.

This clone was observed a handful of times. The rearrangement links TRBV2 to TRBJ1-2, with unresolved D. The CDR3 has 12 residues. The germline gives CDR1 SNHLY, CDR2 FYNNEI. V was pared by 4 bases and J by 4 bases, with 7 bases between. The CDR3 DNA follows: TGTGCCAGCAGTGGGACTACCTATGGCTACACCTTC. This codes for CASSGTTYGYTF.

This chain's CDR3 is CASSVQGSSTGELFF. The CDR3 DNA reads as TGTGCCAGCAGTGTACAGGGGAGTTCCACCGGGGAGCTGTTTTTT. The chain combines TRBV6-6 with TRBJ2-2; 7 bases map to TRBD1. The CDR3 contains 15 residues. Germline V gene data show CDR1 as MNHNY and CDR2 as SVGAGI (reference sequence). V shed 5 bases and J 4 bases; nucleotides not matched to a gene: 7.

This clone was observed a handful of times. The V call is TRBV19, the J call TRBJ2-2; D uncertain. Per germline, CDR1 LNHDA and CDR2 SQIVND (reference sequence). The CDR3 length is 14 residues. The V gene lost 10 bases and the J gene lost 3 bases, with 15 bases spanning the gap. CDR3 region: CATSPLLDTGELFF. The CDR3 nucleotides are TGTGCCACGTCACCGCTCCTTGACACCGGGGAGCTGTTTTTT.

This clone was observed a few times. Here the CDR3 reads CASSDSGTDSGSNQPQHF. The CDR3 bases are TGTGCCAGCAGTGATTCCGGGACCGATTCTGGTAGCAATCAGCCCCAGCATTTT. The chain recombines TRBV6-4 with TRBJ1-5; tentatively, D is TRBD1 (5 bases). The germline V gene encodes CDR1 MRHNA and CDR2 SNTAGT. The CDR3 covers 18 residues. Trimming shortened V by 3 bases and J by 0 bases, and 18 bases separated the two germline ends.

A few counts support this clone. Other DNA sequences in this sample translate to the same CDR3. This chain connects TRBV4-1 to TRBJ2-7; 9 bases line up with TRBD1. The CDR3 contains 14 residues. V was pared by 2 bases and J by 3 bases, with 2 bases of the junction left unmatched. Germline V lookup: CDR1 MGHRA, CDR2 YSYEKL. The CDR3 region is CASSQPGQGYEQYF. The CDR3 coding sequence is TGCGCCAGCAGCCAACCGGGACAGGGCTACGAGCAGTACTTC.

The V gene is TRBV9, the J gene TRBJ2-2, with TRBD2 as a possible D gene (5 bases). The CDR3 is 15 amino acids. Per the germline V gene, CDR1 is SGDLS and CDR2 is YYNGEE. V lost 0 bases and J lost 3, with 9 bases in between. The CDR3 is CASSVALEDTGELFF. The DNA for the CDR3 is TGTGCCAGCAGCGTAGCACTAGAGGACACCGGGGAGCTGTTTTTT.

A word on this clone: This sample includes further DNA sequences coding for the same CDR3. This chain joins TRBV18 and TRBJ2-7; no reliable D call. CDR3 length: 11 amino acids. Germline V gene data show CDR1 as KGHSH and CDR2 as LQKENI. Trimming pared 4 bases from V and 0 bases from J, leaving 1 base between. CDR3 in DNA: TGTGCCAGCTCACGCTCCTACGAGCAGTACTTC. Protein product: CASSRSYEQYF.

The chain couples TRBV7-8 to TRBJ2-1; 10 bases fit TRBD2. V gave up 5 bases and J gave up 3 bases; unmatched junction bases: 13. The germline V gene encodes CDR1 SGHVS and CDR2 FQNEAQ. This CDR3 comprises 18 residues. For the CDR3, the DNA is TGTGCCAGCAGCCAGAGTCGATCTAGCGGGAGAGGCTACAATGAGCAGTTCTTC. It is translated as CASSQSRSSGRGYNEQFF.

The chain joins TRBV7-8 to TRBJ1-1; TRBD1 aligns across 11 bases. CDR1 is SGHVS, CDR2 FQNEAQ, per germline. Unmatched junction bases numbered 3, after V lost 5 bases and J lost 4 bases. CDR3 length: 14 residues. CDR3 protein: CASSPDRGLTEAFF. CDR3 DNA: TGTGCCAGCAGCCCGGACAGGGGGCTCACTGAAGCTTTCTTT.

This CDR3 reads CASSLVFRLAGSYEQYF. CDR3 sequence (DNA): TGTGCCAGCAGCTTAGTCTTTCGGCTAGCGGGTTCCTACGAGCAGTACTTC. The gene calls are TRBV7-2 and TRBJ2-7; 8 bases fit TRBD2. The junction had 9 bases not matched to a gene; V was cut back by 1 base and J by 1 base. CDR1 is SGHTA, CDR2 FQGNSA, per germline. The length of the CDR3 is 17 residues.

CDR3 region: CASSLVKGIHEQFF. CDR3 nucleotide sequence: TGTGCCAGCAGCTTAGTGAAGGGAATCCATGAGCAGTTCTTC. V gene TRBV7-9 combines with J gene TRBJ2-1, with D unclear. V was clipped by 1 base and J by 8 bases, with 12 bases between them. Germline loops: CDR1 SEHNR, CDR2 FQNEAQ (reference sequence). The CDR3 runs to 14 residues. Based on the CDR3 plus reference TRBV7-9 and TRBJ2-1, the full variable domain is DTGVSQNPRHKITKRGQNVTFRCDPISEHNRLYWYRQTLGQGPEFLTYFQNEAQLEKSRLLSDRFSAERPKGSFSTLEIQRTEQGDSAMYLCASSLVKGIHEQFFGPGTRLTVL.

In its sample, this clone was seen many times. The chain recombines TRBV16 with TRBJ1-5; perhaps TRBD1 as D (5 bases). This CDR3 is built from 15 residues. Trimming took off 2 bases at V and 9 bases at J, with 17 bases between the two ends. CDR1 is KGHSY, CDR2 FQNENV, per germline. The DNA of the CDR3 is TGTGCCAGCAGCCAAAAGGGCCAGGGCCATTGGCCCCAGCATTTT. Translated: CASSQKGQGHWPQHF.

This clone came up a few times. The V and J genes are TRBV4-2 and TRBJ2-4; a possible D gene is TRBD1 (6 bases). Germline CDR1 and CDR2: LGHNA and YNFKEQ. V lost 3 bases and J lost 4, with 10 bases in between. This CDR3 comprises 14 residues. CDR3 coding DNA: TGTGCCAGCAGCCACCTCAGGGGTAAAAACATTCAGTACTTC. Protein product: CASSHLRGKNIQYF.

This rearrangement joins TRBV28 to TRBJ2-6; D tentatively reads TRBD1 or TRBD2 (8 bases each). CDR1 is MDHEN and CDR2 is SYDVKM in the germline V gene. V was trimmed by 2 bases and J by 1 base, leaving 15 bases between them. The CDR3 has 18 amino acids. The CDR3 spells CASSLRTGTSSGANVLTF. CDR3 bases: TGTGCCAGCAGTTTACGGACAGGGACTAGTTCTGGGGCCAACGTCCTGACTTTC.

CDR3 DNA sequence: TGCGCCAGCAGCTTAGGCGGGAGCTTCTACAATGAGCAGTTCTTC. It yields the protein CASSLGGSFYNEQFF. This chain connects TRBV5-1 to TRBJ2-1, with 7 nucleotides matching TRBD2. CDR3 length: 15 residues. V lost 2 bases to trimming and J lost 3 bases; unmatched junction nucleotides: 5. The germline V gene has CDR1 SGHRS and CDR2 YFSETQ.

This clone has more than one count but fewer than ten. V usage is TRBV18 and J usage is TRBJ1-1; D is perhaps TRBD1 (5 bases). The CDR3 is made up of 14 amino acids. The germline V and J ends were trimmed by 6 bases and 0 bases, with 11 bases remaining between them. Germline V lookup: CDR1 KGHSH, CDR2 LQKENI. In DNA, the CDR3 is TGTGCCAGCTCTCCGACAGCCCTGAACACTGAAGCTTTCTTT. This encodes CASSPTALNTEAFF.

This clone was observed a handful of times. This sequence joins TRBV5-1 and TRBJ2-2, with a tentative D call TRBD1 (6 bases). The V end was cut by 7 bases, the J end by 3 bases, with 13 bases between. The CDR3 extends over 14 amino acids. Germline CDR1 and CDR2: SGHRS and YFSETQ. CDR3 sequence reads: CASAAGEYTGELFF. The CDR3, as DNA: TGCGCCAGCGCGGCAGGGGAGTACACCGGGGAGCTGTTTTTT.

This clone was seen more than once but under ten times. The rearrangement joins TRBV18 to TRBJ2-6; D is perhaps TRBD1 (6 bases). V lost 3 bases and J lost 0, with 15 bases in between. The CDR3 runs 18 residues. Germline V gene data show CDR1 as KGHSH and CDR2 as LQKENI. The CDR3 here is CASSPSGTLLSGANVLTF. The CDR3, as DNA: TGTGCCAGCTCACCTTCCGGGACATTACTCTCTGGGGCCAACGTCCTGACTTTC. The variable domain in full, completed from reference TRBV18 and TRBJ2-6, reads NAGVMQNPRHLVRRRGQEARLRCSPMKGHSHVYWYRQLPEEGLKFMVYLQKENIIDESGMPKERFSAEFPKEGPSILRIQQVVRGDSAAYFCASSPSGTLLSGANVLTFGAGSRLTVL.

CDR3 DNA: TGTGCCAGCAGTTTCAGGAGTCCCGGGGGTGAGCAGTTCTTC. It is translated as CASSFRSPGGEQFF. This chain uses TRBV28 with TRBJ2-1, with D possibly matching TRBD2 (6 bases). Trimming took 3 bases from V and 9 from J, leaving 15 bases between them. The CDR3 sequence is 14 residues long. CDR1 is MDHEN, CDR2 SYDVKM, per germline. Using reference TRBV28 and TRBJ2-1 for the parts outside the CDR3, the full variable domain is DVKVTQSSRYLVKRTGEKVFLECVQDMDHENMFWYRQDPGLGLRLIYFSYDVKMKEKGDIPEGYSVSREKKERFSLILESASTNQTSMYLCASSFRSPGGEQFFGPGTRLTVL.

The rearrangement uses TRBV5-8 and TRBJ2-1; 7 nucleotides agree with TRBD1. V lost 4 bases, J lost 7 bases, and 11 bases stayed unmatched. CDR3 length equals 15 residues. Germline CDR1 and CDR2: SGHTS and YDEGEE. Written as DNA, the CDR3 is TGTGCCAGCAGCGCCCCGGGACAGATCGCAAATGAGCAGTTCTTC. Amino acids: CASSAPGQIANEQFF.

This clone has only a few counts. This chain connects TRBV7-2 to TRBJ1-2; TRBD1 aligns across 7 bases. CDR1 and CDR2 from the germline V gene are SGHTA and FQGNSA. CDR3 length equals 15 residues. V was clipped by 1 base and J by 4 bases; unmatched bases: 6. The CDR3 coding sequence is TGTGCCAGCAGCTTAGGCACCGGGACAGTCTATGGCTACACCTTC. Amino acid sequence: CASSLGTGTVYGYTF.

The chain couples TRBV11-3 to TRBJ2-1; 8 positions agree with TRBD2. The CDR3 totals 18 residues. After removal of 0 bases from V and 4 bases from J, the junction contained 11 bases not matched to a gene. Germline loops: CDR1 SGHNT, CDR2 YENEEA. This CDR3 is CASSLDGSREDRYNEQFF. The CDR3 DNA reads TGTGCCAGCAGCTTAGACGGTTCGCGGGAGGACCGGTACAATGAGCAGTTCTTC.

The genes are TRBV28 and TRBJ2-2; 7 bases agree with TRBD2. The CDR3 extends over 18 amino acids. J gave up 1 base and V 5 bases, and 13 bases lay outside the gene matches. The germline V gene encodes CDR1 MDHEN and CDR2 SYDVKM. CDR3 nucleotide sequence: TGTGCCAGCAGTCTGTTCGCGGGTAGCGGGTGGAACACCGGGGAGCTGTTTTTT. Its translation is CASSLFAGSGWNTGELFF.

CDR3 DNA: TGTGCCAGCAGCGCTGGGACAGGGGGGTCTCATGAGCAGTTCTTC. Its protein product is CASSAGTGGSHEQFF. The chain recombines TRBV4-2 with TRBJ2-1; 11 positions agree with TRBD1. This CDR3 comprises 15 residues. Trimming cost V 5 bases and J 8 bases; bases outside gene matches: 8. The germline V gene encodes CDR1 LGHNA and CDR2 YNFKEQ.

This chain links TRBV5-1 with TRBJ2-2; 8 bases agree with TRBD1. This CDR3 has 13 amino acids. Germline V gene sequence: CDR1 SGHRS, CDR2 YFSETQ. Trimming removed 6 bases from V and 6 bases from J; junction bases left unmatched: 4. The CDR3 nucleotides are TGCGCCAGCAAGGACAGGGTTGCCGGGGAGCTGTTTTTT. This sequence encodes CASKDRVAGELFF.

This clone has more than one count but fewer than ten. The CDR3 nucleotides are TGCGCCAGCAGCGGACCGGGAGATCAAGAGACCCAGTACTTC. Translating gives CASSGPGDQETQYF. The chain uses TRBV5-1 and TRBJ2-5, with a weak D call TRBD2 (6 bases). The germline V gene has CDR1 SGHRS and CDR2 YFSETQ. V lost 4 bases and J lost 2, with 12 bases in between. The length of the CDR3 is 14 residues.

The chain uses TRBV10-3 and TRBJ2-3; unclear D gene. CDR1 and CDR2 from the germline V gene are ENHRY and SYGVKD. With 3 bases removed from V and 1 base from J, the gap between germline ends came to 14 bases. This CDR3 is built from 16 residues. The CDR3 sequence: CAISEVRRLGTDTQYF. The CDR3 DNA reads TGTGCCATCAGTGAAGTCCGGAGATTGGGCACAGATACGCAGTATTTT.

The chain is built from TRBV2 and TRBJ2-7, with 10 bases identical to TRBD2. Trimming removed 6 bases from V and 13 bases from J; junction bases left unmatched: 9. CDR1 and CDR2 (germline): SNHLY, FYNNEI. The CDR3 has 12 residues. In DNA form, the CDR3 reads TGTGCCAGCAGCTCACTAGCGGGGAGAAACTACTTC. Residues: CASSSLAGRNYF.

V and J are TRBV5-6 and TRBJ2-7, with TRBD1 matching over 7 bases. There are 13 residues in the CDR3. The J segment lost 3 bases and the V segment lost 4 bases, leaving 4 bases of the junction unmatched. The germline gives CDR1 SGHDT, CDR2 YYEEEE. The CDR3 spells CASSRDRVYEQYF. The CDR3 DNA follows: TGTGCCAGCAGCCGGGACAGAGTCTACGAGCAGTACTTC.